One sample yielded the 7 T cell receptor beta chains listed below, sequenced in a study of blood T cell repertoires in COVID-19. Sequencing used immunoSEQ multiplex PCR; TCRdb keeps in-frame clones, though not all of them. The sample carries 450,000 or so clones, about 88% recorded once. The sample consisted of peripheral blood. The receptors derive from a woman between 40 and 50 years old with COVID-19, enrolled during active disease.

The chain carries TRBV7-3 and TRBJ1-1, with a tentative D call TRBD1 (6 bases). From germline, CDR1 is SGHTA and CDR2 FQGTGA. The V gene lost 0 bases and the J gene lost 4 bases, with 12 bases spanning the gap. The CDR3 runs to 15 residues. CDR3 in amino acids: CASSLTATGITEAFF. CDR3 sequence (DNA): TGTGCCAGCAGCTTAACGGCTACAGGGATCACTGAAGCTTTCTTT.

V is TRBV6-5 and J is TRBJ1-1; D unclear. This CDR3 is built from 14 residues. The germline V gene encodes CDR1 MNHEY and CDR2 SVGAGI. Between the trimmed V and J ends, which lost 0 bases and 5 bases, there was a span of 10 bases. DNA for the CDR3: TGTGCCAGCAGTTACTCGCAAGGGAGGACTGAAGCTTTCTTT. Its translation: CASSYSQGRTEAFF.

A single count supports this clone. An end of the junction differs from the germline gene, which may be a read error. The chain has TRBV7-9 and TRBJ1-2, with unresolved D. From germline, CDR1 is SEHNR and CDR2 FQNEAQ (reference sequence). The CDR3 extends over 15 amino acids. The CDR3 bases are TGTGCCAGCAGCCCTGGGCCTTCTCCTAATTATGGCTACACCTTC. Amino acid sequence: CASSPGPSPNYGYTF.

The CDR3 spells CASSQEGGRGSMNEQFF. Here the CDR3 DNA reads TGTGCCAGCAGCCAAGAAGGGGGACGGGGCTCAATGAATGAGCAGTTCTTC. This chain connects TRBV14 to TRBJ2-1; the D gene is possibly TRBD1 (6 bases). CDR1 is SGHDN, CDR2 FVKESK, per germline. V lost 0 bases and J 7 bases, leaving 19 bases between the germline ends. This CDR3 has 17 amino acids.

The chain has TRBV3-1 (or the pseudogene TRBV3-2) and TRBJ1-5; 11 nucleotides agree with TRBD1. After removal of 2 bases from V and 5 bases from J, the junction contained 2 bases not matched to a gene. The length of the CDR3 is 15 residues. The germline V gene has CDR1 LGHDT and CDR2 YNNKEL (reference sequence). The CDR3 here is CASSQRTGGDQPQHF. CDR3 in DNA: TGTGCCAGCAGCCAACGGACAGGGGGCGATCAGCCCCAGCATTTT.

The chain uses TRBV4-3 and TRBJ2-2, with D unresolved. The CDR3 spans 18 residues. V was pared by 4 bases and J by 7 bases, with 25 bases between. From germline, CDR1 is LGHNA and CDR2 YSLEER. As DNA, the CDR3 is TGCGCCAGCAGCCCATCCATTCCCATAGAGACAATTCGCGGGGAGCTGTTTTTT. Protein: CASSPSIPIETIRGELFF.

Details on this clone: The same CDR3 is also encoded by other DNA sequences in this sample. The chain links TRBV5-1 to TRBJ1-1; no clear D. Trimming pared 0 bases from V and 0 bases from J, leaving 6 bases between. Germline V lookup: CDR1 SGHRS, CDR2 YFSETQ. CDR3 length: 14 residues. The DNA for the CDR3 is TGCGCCAGCAGCTTGGACAGTATGAACACTGAAGCTTTCTTT. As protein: CASSLDSMNTEAFF.